These T cell receptor beta chains were read from a single sample in a study of shared clonotypes between healthy human individuals. The assay was immunoSEQ multiplex PCR, and TCRdb's table has in-frame clones only and misses some. The table has some 2,100,000 clones, roughly 91% seen once. The sample consisted of naive CD8+ T cells from PBMCs. The receptor source for this set is a young man in good health. Some clones in this sample may be carry-over from other donors' samples. Both conserved end residues are part of each CDR3. Each record gives: J gene, clone size, V gene, D gene, CDR3 protein, CDR3 DNA. The D gene is left open where the match is weak. Only some rows state a clone size, as once, few, many or a class for expanded clones.

>TRBJ1-5|.|TRBV4-1|TRBD1
CASSQLTGERPQHF
TGCGCCAGCAGCCAACTTACAGGGGAGCGGCCCCAGCATTTT
>TRBJ1-1|few|TRBV19|.
CASSIGALDTEAFF
TGTGCCAGTAGTATAGGGGCGTTGGACACTGAAGCTTTCTTT
>TRBJ1-2|.|TRBV9|.
CASKTYGAARGYTF
TGTGCCAGCAAGACGTATGGGGCAGCTCGCGGCTACACCTTC
>TRBJ2-7|.|TRBV7-6|TRBD2
CASSFASGPYEQYF
TGTGCCAGCAGCTTCGCTAGCGGGCCTTACGAGCAGTACTTC
>TRBJ1-2|.|TRBV7-8|TRBD1
CASSSRAGQTYGYTF
TGTGCCAGCAGCTCGAGGGCGGGACAGACCTATGGCTACACCTTC
>TRBJ1-2|.|TRBV27|TRBD1
CASSGTGNDIYGYTF
TGTGCCAGCAGTGGGACAGGGAACGATATCTATGGCTACACCTTC
>TRBJ1-1|.|TRBV10-2|.
CASSDRTVLQGTEAFF
TGCGCCAGCAGTGACCGGACAGTTCTTCAGGGTACTGAAGCTTTCTTT
>TRBJ2-7|.|TRBV23-1|TRBD2
CASSPGGGKVKSYEQYF
TGCGCCAGCAGTCCCGGGGGAGGGAAAGTCAAGTCCTACGAGCAGTACTTC
>TRBJ1-2|once|TRBV6-1|.
CASTQRAPGYTF
TGTGCCAGCACTCAGAGGGCTCCTGGCTACACCTTC
>TRBJ2-7|.|TRBV27|.
CASKPGATPYEQYF
TGTGCCAGCAAGCCGGGGGCAACCCCCTACGAGCAGTACTTC
>TRBJ2-1|.|TRBV4-3|.
CASSQGGASYNEQFF
TGCGCCAGCAGCCAAGGGGGGGCATCCTACAATGAGCAGTTCTTC
>TRBJ2-5|once|TRBV7-6|TRBD1
CASSFPGQGPRETQYF
TGTGCCAGCAGCTTCCCCGGACAGGGACCCAGGGAGACCCAGTACTTC
>TRBJ2-1|.|TRBV7-7|TRBD2
CASSSNTGSGAYNEQFF
TGTGCCAGCAGCTCGAACACGGGGAGCGGGGCCTACAATGAGCAGTTCTTC
>TRBJ2-1|.|TRBV7-9|TRBD2
CASSSGLGPGDEQFF
TGTGCCAGCAGCTCGGGACTAGGGCCCGGAGATGAGCAGTTCTTC
>TRBJ1-5|few|TRBV4-1|.
CASSLSGGGDQPQHF
TGCGCCAGCAGCCTTTCGGGGGGAGGTGATCAGCCCCAGCATTTT
>TRBJ2-3|.|TRBV29-1|.
CSVLGGSWTDTQYF
TGCAGCGTTCTAGGGGGGAGTTGGACAGATACGCAGTATTTT
>TRBJ2-7|.|TRBV4-1|.
CASSQVSSIVATYEQYF
TGCGCCAGCAGCCAAGTTTCTTCGATAGTAGCTACCTACGAGCAGTACTTC
>TRBJ2-1|.|TRBV7-9|TRBD2
CASSSPQLAGYNEQFF
TGTGCCAGCAGCTCCCCTCAACTAGCGGGGTACAATGAGCAGTTCTTC
>TRBJ1-5|.|TRBV27|.
CASSLGGAGNQPQHF
TGTGCCAGCAGTTTAGGTGGGGCAGGGAATCAGCCCCAGCATTTT
>TRBJ1-2|.|TRBV27|.
CASSLFRGGGYTF
TGTGCCAGCAGTTTATTCCGGGGTGGCGGCTACACCTTC
>TRBJ2-7|once|TRBV27|.
CASSPHLAYYEQYF
TGTGCCAGCAGTCCCCACCTTGCATACTACGAGCAGTACTTC
>TRBJ2-7|.|TRBV6-6|TRBD1
CASRRDRGNYEQYF
TGTGCCAGCAGAAGGGACAGGGGCAACTACGAGCAGTACTTC
>TRBJ1-2|.|TRBV25-1|TRBD1
CASSEWGQGASGYTF
TGTGCCAGCAGTGAATGGGGACAGGGGGCGAGTGGCTACACCTTC
>TRBJ2-3|.|TRBV4-2|.
CASSQVDSPTDTQYF
TGTGCCAGCAGCCAAGTTGACAGCCCCACAGATACGCAGTATTTT
>TRBJ1-2|.|TRBV9|.
CASSARSTLYGYTF
TGTGCCAGCAGCGCCCGAAGTACCCTCTATGGCTACACCTTC
>TRBJ2-7|.|TRBV2|.
CALRGGRAYEQYF
TGTGCTCTTCGGGGAGGACGTGCCTACGAGCAGTACTTC
>TRBJ2-3|once|TRBV15|.
CATSRRAGLYTQYF
TGTGCCACCTCCAGACGGGCGGGATTGTATACGCAGTATTTT
>TRBJ1-3|.|TRBV9|.
CASTISGTAGNTIYF
TGTGCCAGCACCATCTCGGGGACCGCTGGAAACACCATATATTTT
>TRBJ2-1|.|TRBV10-3|.
CAISEGGRNYNEQFF
TGTGCCATCAGTGAGGGCGGACGTAACTACAATGAGCAGTTCTTC
>TRBJ2-4|.|TRBV29-1|TRBD1
CSGRTGTLAKNIQYF
TGCAGCGGCAGGACAGGGACCTTAGCCAAAAACATTCAGTACTTC
>TRBJ1-5|.|TRBV9|.
CASSEGTSSNQPQHF
TGTGCCAGCAGCGAGGGGACATCTAGCAATCAGCCCCAGCATTTT
>TRBJ2-7|.|TRBV14|.
CASSQGITHEQYF
TGTGCCAGCAGCCAAGGAATCACCCACGAGCAGTACTTC
>TRBJ2-1|.|TRBV7-9|.
CASSGGYNEQFF
TGTGCCAGCAGCGGGGGTTACAATGAGCAGTTCTTC
>TRBJ2-7|.|TRBV5-6|.
CASSLGGIYEQYF
TGTGCCAGCAGCTTGGGGGGGATCTACGAGCAGTACTTC
>TRBJ1-5|.|TRBV28|.
CASSYPQGGKPQHF
TGTGCCAGCAGTTACCCCCAGGGCGGGAAGCCCCAGCATTTT
>TRBJ2-7|once|TRBV28|TRBD2
CASRGLELGEQYF
TGTGCCAGCAGAGGACTAGAATTAGGCGAGCAGTACTTC
>TRBJ2-1|.|TRBV25-1|.
CASSVSGLLDNEQFF
TGTGCCAGCAGTGTCAGTGGTCTCTTGGACAATGAGCAGTTCTTC
>TRBJ2-7|once|TRBV27|TRBD2
CASSPFPGTSGVGSSYEQYF
TGTGCCAGCAGTCCATTCCCTGGGACTAGCGGGGTTGGGAGCTCCTACGAGCAGTACTTC
>TRBJ2-7|.|TRBV11-2|.
CASRSEGDEQYF
TGTGCCAGCAGATCGGAAGGCGACGAGCAGTACTTC
>TRBJ1-5|.|TRBV27|TRBD1
CASSRDRGSQPQHF
TGTGCCAGCAGTCGGGACAGGGGGAGTCAGCCCCAGCATTTT
>TRBJ2-7|.|TRBV27|.
CASSPLDSAYEQYF
TGTGCCAGCAGTCCTCTCGACTCAGCCTACGAGCAGTACTTC
>TRBJ2-7|once|TRBV5-1|TRBD1
CASSQGDRGYEQYF
TGCGCCAGCAGCCAGGGGGACAGGGGCTACGAGCAGTACTTC
>TRBJ2-7|.|TRBV5-1|TRBD1
CASSPDRFLYEQYF
TGCGCCAGCAGCCCGGACAGGTTTCTCTACGAGCAGTACTTC
>TRBJ1-1|.|TRBV6-1|.
CASRKTGLNTEAFF
TGTGCCAGCAGGAAGACAGGTCTTAACACTGAAGCTTTCTTT
>TRBJ1-5|.|TRBV19|TRBD1
CASSNRDRVSNQPQHF
TGTGCCAGTAGTAACCGGGACAGGGTTAGCAATCAGCCCCAGCATTTT
>TRBJ2-2|.|TRBV27|TRBD2
CASSLGTSSTGELFF
TGTGCCAGCAGTCTAGGGACTAGTTCCACCGGGGAGCTGTTTTTT
>TRBJ2-1|.|TRBV19|.
CASSIDGTRGGDEQFF
TGTGCCAGTAGTATAGACGGGACAAGGGGAGGCGATGAGCAGTTCTTC
>TRBJ2-2|.|TRBV29-1|.
CSVLEAASHVGELFF
TGCAGCGTCTTGGAGGCGGCTAGCCATGTCGGGGAGCTGTTTTTT
>TRBJ2-7|.|TRBV5-1|.
CASSEARGGVEQYF
TGCGCCAGCTCTGAAGCGAGGGGTGGGGTCGAGCAGTACTTC
>TRBJ1-2|.|TRBV5-1|TRBD1
CASSLEEGALNYGYTF
TGCGCCAGCAGCTTGGAGGAGGGGGCGCTTAACTATGGCTACACCTTC
>TRBJ2-1|.|TRBV27|.
CASSLGTGGNEQFF
TGTGCCAGCAGTCTAGGGACTGGCGGCAATGAGCAGTTCTTC
>TRBJ2-7|.|TRBV5-1|.
CASSLDESYEQYF
TGCGCCAGCAGCTTAGATGAATCCTACGAGCAGTACTTC
>TRBJ1-1|.|TRBV19|.
CASSIGRTPNTEAFF
TGTGCCAGTAGTATAGGTAGGACCCCGAACACTGAAGCTTTCTTT
>TRBJ1-2|once|TRBV30|TRBD1
CAWSVTQGASDGYTF
TGTGCCTGGAGTGTAACCCAGGGGGCAAGTGATGGCTACACCTTC
>TRBJ1-3|.|TRBV28|.
CASRVGSSGNTIYF
TGTGCCAGCAGGGTGGGGTCCTCTGGAAACACCATATATTTT
>TRBJ1-1|.|TRBV11-2|.
CASTGGMNTEAFF
TGTGCCAGTACCGGCGGGATGAACACTGAAGCTTTCTTT